This is a list of T cell receptor beta chains from one sample in a study of control samples from healthy donors and cancer patients. Here immunoSEQ multiplex PCR was the method, and the copy in TCRdb shows in-frame clones only, minus some. The table has 50,000 or so clones, approximately 86% seen once. The sequenced sample was PBMCs. These receptors all come from a woman aged 45-59 years with lung cancer. CDR3s include the opening cysteine and the closing phenylalanine or tryptophan. The D gene is left open where the match is weak. The size of a clone is reported for some rows only, either as once, few or many, or as a class for expanded clones.

V gene	J gene	D gene	clone size	CDR3 length	CDR3 DNA	CDR3 protein
TRBV6-2/TRBV6-3	TRBJ1-5	-	-	14	TGTGCCAGCAGTTACGGGGGTAGCAATCAGCCCCAGCATTTT	CASSYGGSNQPQHF
TRBV5-6	TRBJ1-1	-	-	15	TGTGCCAGCAGCCTGGTTGGGAGTGTGAACACTGAAGCTTTCTTT	CASSLVGSVNTEAFF
TRBV6-5	TRBJ1-1	-	-	13	TGTGCCAGCAGTCCTAAGGGGGGGACTGAAGCTTTCTTT	CASSPKGGTEAFF
TRBV11-2	TRBJ1-3	-	-	15	TGTGCCAGCAGTTCAACACCGAGCTCTGGAAACACCATATATTTT	CASSSTPSSGNTIYF
TRBV9	TRBJ2-3	-	-	14	TGTGCCAGCAGCACCCGGGGGAGCACAGATACGCAGTATTTT	CASSTRGSTDTQYF
TRBV27	TRBJ2-7	-	-	14	TGTGCCAGCAGTTTTAAGGGCGGACCCTACGAGCAGTACTTC	CASSFKGGPYEQYF
TRBV10-1	TRBJ1-1	-	-	14	TGCGCCAGCAGTGGGGGACAATTGGGGACTGAAGCTTTCTTT	CASSGGQLGTEAFF
TRBV7-2	TRBJ1-2	-	-	13	TGTGCCAGCAGCCCTACAGGGAACTATGGCTACACCTTC	CASSPTGNYGYTF
TRBV9	TRBJ2-3	TRBD2	few	16	TGTGCCAGCAGCGTCTTTACTAGCGGGGGGCCAGATACGCAGTATTTT	CASSVFTSGGPDTQYF
TRBV28	TRBJ1-2	TRBD1	-	15	TGTGCCAGCAGTCCCCCAGGGGGAAGGAGCTATGGCTACACCTTC	CASSPPGGRSYGYTF
TRBV7-9	TRBJ1-2	-	-	15	TGTGCCAGCAGCTTAGAGGGCGGGAGGTACTATGGCTACACCTTC	CASSLEGGRYYGYTF
TRBV12-3/TRBV12-4	TRBJ2-5	TRBD1	-	13	TGTGCCAGTGGGCAGGGGGCCTTAGAGACCCAGTACTTC	CASGQGALETQYF
TRBV11-2	TRBJ1-1	-	-	13	TGTGCCAGCAGCTTAAGAAGTTGGACTGAAGCTTTCTTT	CASSLRSWTEAFF
TRBV28	TRBJ1-2	-	-	13	TGTGCCAGCAGTTTAGGCAGAACCTATGGCTACACCTTC	CASSLGRTYGYTF
TRBV18	TRBJ1-1	TRBD1	-	15	TGTGCCAGCTCACCCCCCGGACAGGGGAACACTGAAGCTTTCTTT	CASSPPGQGNTEAFF
TRBV4-1	TRBJ2-6	-	few	17	TGCGCCAGCAGCCAAGACCCACCGGGACCTGGGGCCAACGTCCTGACTTTC	CASSQDPPGPGANVLTF
TRBV6-5	TRBJ1-6	-	-	13	TGTGCCAGCTCCGACGGTCATAATTCACCCCTCCACTTT	CASSDGHNSPLHF
TRBV24-1	TRBJ2-2	-	-	14	TGTGCCACCAGTGATTCCGCCAGTGATGGGGAGCTGTTTTTT	CATSDSASDGELFF
TRBV5-1	TRBJ2-7	TRBD2	-	15	TGCGCCAGCAGCTTAACTAGCGGGGGTTCCTACGAGCAGTACTTC	CASSLTSGGSYEQYF
TRBV3-1/TRBV3-2	TRBJ2-1	-	-	12	TGTGCCAGCGGGCGCAGATACAATGAGCAGTTCTTC	CASGRRYNEQFF
TRBV6-5	TRBJ1-1	TRBD1	-	13	TGTGCCAGCAGCCGGACAGGGGTGACTGAAGCTTTCTTT	CASSRTGVTEAFF
TRBV6-5	TRBJ2-5	-	-	14	TGTGCCAGCGGCTTGCAGGGCTTACAAGAGACCCAGTACTTC	CASGLQGLQETQYF
TRBV19	TRBJ2-1	TRBD1	-	16	TGTGCCAGTAGCTTATTTCCCGGGACAGGCTACAATGAGCAGTTCTTC	CASSLFPGTGYNEQFF
TRBV25-1	TRBJ1-2	TRBD1	-	17	TGTGCCAGCAGCCAAAACCGAAGGACAGGAGATAACTATGGCTACACCTTC	CASSQNRRTGDNYGYTF
TRBV3-1/TRBV3-2	TRBJ1-1	TRBD1	-	14	TGTGCCAGCAGTCTGCAGGGGGCGAACACTGAAGCTTTCTTT	CASSLQGANTEAFF
TRBV3-1/TRBV3-2	TRBJ1-2	TRBD1	-	15	TGTGCCAGCAGCCAACCACAGGGGGGGACGGATGGCTACACCTTC	CASSQPQGGTDGYTF
TRBV29-1	TRBJ2-1	TRBD1	-	14	TGCAGCGTTACCGGGACAGGGGCCTACAATGAGCAGTTCTTC	CSVTGTGAYNEQFF
TRBV2	TRBJ1-1	-	-	13	TGTGCCAGCACGGGCAGGGGAGGCACTGAAGCTTTCTTT	CASTGRGGTEAFF
TRBV9	TRBJ2-2	TRBD2	-	14	TGTGCCAGCAGAGAACTTCCGGGACTAGGAGAGCTGTTTTTT	CASRELPGLGELFF
TRBV5-1	TRBJ1-1	-	-	14	TGCGCCAGCAGCAGATGGACAGAGAACACTGAAGCTTTCTTT	CASSRWTENTEAFF